The sequence of this T cell receptor (beta chain) was determined in a study of blood T cells in healthy people across ages. Study findings and constraints: Significant beta diversity loss was already apparent by age about 42, declining roughly linearly.

Through a sample-barcoded 5' primer and a J-beta primer mix, a second PCR was run for roughly 6 to 11 cycles. TCRdb reanalysed the 5' RACE reads using MiXCR and keeps one entry per CDR3 protein. The sample holds about 810,000 distinct CDR3 sequences, 35% to 40% seen once. The CDR3 consists of 15 residues. Germline loops: CDR1 SGHRS, CDR2 YFSETQ. Per-sample yields of isolated PBMCs were at least 7 million. Note on this clonotype: Its antigen is not identified.

The genes are TRBV5-1 and TRBJ2-5, with 11 bases that match TRBD1. The J call may be incorrect, as the DNA end agrees better with TRBJ2-7. Specimen: blood. This TCR derives from a man between 18 and 29 years old in good health. The CDR3 is CASSWGTGGVYEQYF. The CDR3 DNA reads as TGCGCCAGCAGCTGGGGGACAGGGGGAGTATACGAGCAGTACTTC.